This section outlines one TCR beta chain sequence together with its context. Its antigen is as yet unknown. The data are from a study of T cell responses to AZD1222 COVID-19 vaccine. Points from the study as a whole: Repertoires were sampled only after the peak T cell response. Seropositivity was recorded at baseline in only a handful of AZD1222 recipients.

CDR3 length equals 14 residues. The germline CDR1 and CDR2 sequences are GTSNPN and SVGIG (reference sequence). V was shortened by 2 bases and J by 2 bases, with 13 bases between the two germline ends. Assay: immunoSEQ multiplex PCR; the TCRdb copy retains only in-frame clones and omits some. The sample holds tens of thousands of clones, approximately 88% seen once. The J gene is TRBJ2-7, the V gene TRBV30; maybe TRBD2 (5 bases). Sequencing used peripheral blood, obtained on day 0 of AZD1222 vaccination. The sequence was obtained from an adult in good health. The CDR3 sequence is CAWSSGIMTYEQYF. CDR3 coding DNA: TGTGCCTGGAGTTCCGGGATTATGACCTACGAGCAGTACTTC.